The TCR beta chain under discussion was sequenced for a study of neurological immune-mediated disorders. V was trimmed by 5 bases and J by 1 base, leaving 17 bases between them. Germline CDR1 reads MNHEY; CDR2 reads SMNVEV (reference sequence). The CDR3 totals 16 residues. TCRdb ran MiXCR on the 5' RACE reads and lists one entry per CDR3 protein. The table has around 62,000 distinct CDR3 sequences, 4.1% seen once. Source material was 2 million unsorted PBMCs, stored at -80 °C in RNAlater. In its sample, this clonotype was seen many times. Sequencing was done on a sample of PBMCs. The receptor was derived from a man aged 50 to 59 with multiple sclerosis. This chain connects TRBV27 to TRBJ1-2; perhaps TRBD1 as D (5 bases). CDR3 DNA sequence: TGTGCCAGCAGTCCGAGGCCGCGGGGCCGTAACTATGGCTACACCTTC. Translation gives CASSPRPRGRNYGYTF.